Presented here are 5 T cell receptor beta chains from one specimen sequenced in a study of technical replicates of blood from several donors. TCRdb keeps only in-frame clones here, not all; method: immunoSEQ multiplex PCR. The sample lists 50,000 to 70,000 clones, about 95% occurring once. Sequencing was carried out using PBMCs. Receptors were obtained from a human donor in good health. Some clones in this sample may be carry-over from other donors' samples.

This sequence joins TRBV5-4 and TRBJ1-1; D may be TRBD1 (5 bases). The length of the CDR3 is 16 residues. CDR1 and CDR2 from the germline V gene are SGHNT and YYREEE (reference sequence). Trimming removed 4 bases from V and 5 bases from J, with 21 bases in between. CDR3 region: CASSAGRGSVRTEAFF. The CDR3 DNA reads as TGTGCCAGCAGCGCCGGGAGGGGTTCCGTTCGTACTGAAGCTTTCTTT.

V is TRBV7-9 and J is TRBJ2-7; the D gene is possibly TRBD1 (5 bases). The V end lost 5 bases, the J end lost 3 bases, and 14 bases lay between the germline ends. Germline CDR1 SEHNR, CDR2 FQNEAQ (reference sequence). CDR3 length equals 14 residues. The CDR3 protein is CASSNRLQDYEQYF. CDR3 nucleotide sequence: TGTGCCAGCAGCAACAGGTTACAGGACTACGAGCAGTACTTC.

This chain connects TRBV6-4 to TRBJ2-3; D is undetermined. The germline V gene encodes CDR1 MRHNA and CDR2 SNTAGT. The CDR3 spans 16 residues. V was shortened by 0 bases and J by 0 bases, with 10 bases between the two germline ends. In DNA form, the CDR3 reads TGTGCCAGCAGTGACTCGCCCGGTTCTAGCACAGATACGCAGTATTTT. This codes for CASSDSPGSSTDTQYF.

The chain has TRBV13 and TRBJ2-7, with D unclear. Germline V gene lookup returns CDR1 PRHDT and CDR2 FYEKMQ (reference sequence). V was clipped by 4 bases and J by 3 bases, with 13 bases between them. The CDR3 spans 14 residues. CDR3 protein: CASSSGDRIYEQYF. Here the CDR3 DNA reads TGTGCCAGCAGCTCGGGTGACCGGATCTACGAGCAGTACTTC.

V gene TRBV5-1 combines with J gene TRBJ1-2; unclear D gene. Germline values: CDR1 SGHRS, CDR2 YFSETQ. The CDR3 extends over 17 amino acids. The V end lost 3 bases, the J end lost 1 base, and 19 bases lay between the germline ends. The CDR3 protein is CASSSNVYRVDNYGYTF. The CDR3 DNA sequence: TGCGCCAGCAGCTCTAATGTATATCGGGTGGATAACTATGGCTACACCTTC. The entire variable domain, with the rest obtained from reference TRBV5-1 and TRBJ1-2, is as follows: KAGVTQTPRYLIKTRGQQVTLSCSPISGHRSVSWYQQTPGQGLQFLFEYFSETQRNKGNFPGRFSGRQFSNSRSEMNVSTLELGDSALYLCASSSNVYRVDNYGYTFGSGTRLTVV.